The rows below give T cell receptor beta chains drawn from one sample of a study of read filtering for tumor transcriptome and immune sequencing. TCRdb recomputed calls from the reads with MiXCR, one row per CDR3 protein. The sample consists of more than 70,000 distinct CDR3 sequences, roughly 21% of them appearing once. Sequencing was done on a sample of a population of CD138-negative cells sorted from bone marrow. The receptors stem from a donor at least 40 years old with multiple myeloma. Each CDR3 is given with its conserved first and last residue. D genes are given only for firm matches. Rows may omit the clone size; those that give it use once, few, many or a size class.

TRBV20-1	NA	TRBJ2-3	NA	TGCAGTGCTAGGGGGGCGCAGTATTCAGATACGCAGTATTTT	CSARGAQYSDTQYF
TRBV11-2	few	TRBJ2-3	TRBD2	TGTGCCAGCAGCCCGAGAATAGCGGGGGGGCGAAATACGCAGTATTTT	CASSPRIAGGRNTQYF
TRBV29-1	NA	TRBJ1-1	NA	TGCAGCGTCGATCCGGGGCAGTTGAGCACTGAAGCTTTCTTT	CSVDPGQLSTEAFF
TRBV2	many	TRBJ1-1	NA	TGTGCCAGCATGAAGTCGACTGTGAACACTGAAGCTTTCTTT	CASMKSTVNTEAFF
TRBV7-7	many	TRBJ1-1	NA	TGTGCTAGCAGCTCCGGCCCGAACACTGAAGCTTTCTTT	CASSSGPNTEAFF
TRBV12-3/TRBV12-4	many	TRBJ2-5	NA	TGTGCCAGCAGGCCAGGGGTTCAAGAGACCCAGTACTTC	CASRPGVQETQYF
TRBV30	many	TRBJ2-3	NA	TGTGCCTGGAGTCTGGATACGCAGTATTTT	CAWSLDTQYF
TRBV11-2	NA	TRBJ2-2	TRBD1	TGTGCCAGCAGCAAGGCGGGACAGGGTGGCACCGGGGAGCTGTTTTTT	CASSKAGQGGTGELFF
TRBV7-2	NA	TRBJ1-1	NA	TGTGCCAGCAGCTTAGTTCAGGACACTGAAGCTTTCTTT	CASSLVQDTEAFF
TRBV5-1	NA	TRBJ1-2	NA	TGCGCCAGCAGCCCAGGACCCCAATGGACCTATGGCTGCACCTTC	CASSPGPQWTYGCTF
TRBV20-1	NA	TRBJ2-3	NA	TGCAGTCTATTCGGGTTATACACAGATACGCAGTATTTT	CSLFGLYTDTQYF
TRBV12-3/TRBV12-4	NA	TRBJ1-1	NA	TGTGCCAGCAGTTCGGCCCTGGGGGCTGGGACTGAAGCTTTCTTT	CASSSALGAGTEAFF
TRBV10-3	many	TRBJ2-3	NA	TGTGCCATCAGAGACAGTGGAGGGGATACGCAGTATTTT	CAIRDSGGDTQYF
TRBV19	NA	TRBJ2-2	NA	TGTGCCAGTAGTAGAGTCCAGGGGGGACTGAACACCGGGGAGCTGTTTTTT	CASSRVQGGLNTGELFF
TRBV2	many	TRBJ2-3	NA	TGTGCCAGCAGTGTGCTCGATACGCAGTATTTT	CASSVLDTQYF
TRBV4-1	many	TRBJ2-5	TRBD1	TGCGCCAGCAGCCAAGATGGGACAGGGGAAGAGACCCAGTACTTC	CASSQDGTGEETQYF
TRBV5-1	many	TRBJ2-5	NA	TGCGCCAGCAGCCTCAGGGTCGAAGAGACCCAGTACTTC	CASSLRVEETQYF
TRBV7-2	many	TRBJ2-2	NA	TGTGCCAGCAGCAAGGACACCCACCGGGAGCTGTTTTTT	CASSKDTHRELFF
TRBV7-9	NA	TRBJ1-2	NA	TGTCCCAGCAGCTTACTGGATTATGGCTACACCTTC	CPSSLLDYGYTF
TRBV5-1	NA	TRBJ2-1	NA	TGCGCCAGCAGCTCGGTTTCATACAATGAGCAGTTCTTC	CASSSVSYNEQFF
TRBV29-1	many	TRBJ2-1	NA	TGCAGCGTTGAGGGTGCGGACTGGTTATACAATGAGCAGTTCTTC	CSVEGADWLYNEQFF
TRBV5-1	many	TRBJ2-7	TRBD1	TGCGCCAGCAGTTGGACAGGGGGGTCCTACGAGCAGTACTTC	CASSWTGGSYEQYF
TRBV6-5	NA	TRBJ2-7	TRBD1	TGTGCCAGCAGTTACTCTCCGGGACAGGTCTCCGAGCAGTACTTC	CASSYSPGQVSEQYF
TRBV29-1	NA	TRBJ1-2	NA	TGCAGCGTTGTTATTTCCTATGGCTACACCTTC	CSVVISYGYTF
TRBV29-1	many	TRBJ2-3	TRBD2	TGCAGCGTTGGGCCTCAGATCCGGACTAGCGGAGCCACAGATACGCAGTATTTT	CSVGPQIRTSGATDTQYF
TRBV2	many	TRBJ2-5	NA	TGTGCCAGCAATCAGGGACAAGAGACCCAGTACTTT	CASNQGQETQYF
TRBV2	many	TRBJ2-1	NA	TGTGCCAGCAGTGGGGGACTGGCTTCCTACAATGAGCAGTTCTTC	CASSGGLASYNEQFF
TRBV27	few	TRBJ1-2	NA	TGTGCCAGCGGGCCCCTGGGGGCCCTGGGGGACTATGGCTACACCTTC	CASGPLGALGDYGYTF
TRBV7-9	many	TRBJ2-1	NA	TGTGCCAGCAGCTTCTTTCGGGGAATGGCGGGGGCCCACAATGAGCAGTTCTTC	CASSFFRGMAGAHNEQFF
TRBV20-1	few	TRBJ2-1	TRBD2	TGCAGTGCTAGAGCTAGCGGGGGGGCGTCCTACAATGAGCAGTTCTTC	CSARASGGASYNEQFF
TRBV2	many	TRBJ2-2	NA	TGTGCCAGCGCCGGGATTGCTAACACCGGGGAGCTGTTTTTT	CASAGIANTGELFF
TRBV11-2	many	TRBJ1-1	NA	TGTGCCAGCAGCTTAGGCGACATGAAAGCTTTCTTT	CASSLGDMKAFF
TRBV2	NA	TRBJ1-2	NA	TGTGCCAGCAGTGAAGGGGGTCTTAACTATGGCTACACCTTC	CASSEGGLNYGYTF
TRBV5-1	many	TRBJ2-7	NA	TGCGCCAGCAGCCCTTTAGACAGCGCCTACGAGCAGTACTTC	CASSPLDSAYEQYF
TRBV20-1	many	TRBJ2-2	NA	TGCAGTGCTAGAGAGAATGGCCCGAACACCGGGGAGCTGTTTTTT	CSARENGPNTGELFF
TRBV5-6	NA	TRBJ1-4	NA	TGTGCCAGCAGCCCCCGGGGCGCAGCTAATGAAAAACTGTTTTTT	CASSPRGAANEKLFF
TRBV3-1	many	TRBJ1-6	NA	TGTGCCAGCAGTTTACGGGGTTCACCCCTCCACTTT	CASSLRGSPLHF
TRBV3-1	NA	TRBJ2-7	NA	TGTGCCAGCAGCCTCGGGACACCATCCTACGAGCAGTACTTC	CASSLGTPSYEQYF
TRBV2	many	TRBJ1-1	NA	TGTGCCAGCAGAGAGGGGGGCACTGAAGCTTTCTTT	CASREGGTEAFF
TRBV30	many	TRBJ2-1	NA	TGTGCCTGGAGTGGCCCCCTGAAGACAAGCCCCCAGTTCTTC	CAWSGPLKTSPQFF
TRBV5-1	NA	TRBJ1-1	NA	TGCGCCAGCAGCCTGGGGGGGTCGGATCTCACTGAAGCTTTCTTT	CASSLGGSDLTEAFF
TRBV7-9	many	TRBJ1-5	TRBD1	TGTGCCAGCAGCGATACCGACAGGGGGCCATATAGCAATCAGCCCCAGCATTTT	CASSDTDRGPYSNQPQHF
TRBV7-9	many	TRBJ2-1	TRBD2	TGTGCCAGCAGCCCCTGGACTAGCGGGGGGCAGGAGGAGCAGTTCTTC	CASSPWTSGGQEEQFF
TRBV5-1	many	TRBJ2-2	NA	TGCGCCAGCAGCTTGGGTCAGCTGCGAGACACCGGGGAGCTGTTTTTT	CASSLGQLRDTGELFF
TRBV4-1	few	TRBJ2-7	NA	TGCGCCAGCAGCCAAGTAGGTGCGACTCCTGCCTCCTACGAGCAGTACTTC	CASSQVGATPASYEQYF